This paragraph reports one T cell receptor (beta chain). The sample is drawn from a study of control samples from healthy donors and cancer patients. From germline, CDR1 is LGHNA and CDR2 YNFKEQ. CDR3 length: 16 residues. V lost 3 bases, J lost 3 bases, and 14 bases lay in between. Produced via immunoSEQ multiplex PCR; TCRdb's table is partial and in-frame only. Of 140,000 or so clones listed, approximately 88% were seen once; the top ten hold around 4.9%. The chain has TRBV4-2 and TRBJ1-4; a possible D gene is TRBD1 (6 bases). The clonotype was recovered from a man aged 25 to 40 in good health. Specimen: blood. In DNA, the CDR3 is TGTGCCAGCAGCCAGCAACAGGGACCGTCTAATGAAAAACTGTTTTTT. Its translation is CASSQQQGPSNEKLFF.